A single sample is the source of the 6 T cell receptor beta chains below, sequenced in a study of T cell responses to AZD1222 COVID-19 vaccine. Profiling relied on immunoSEQ multiplex PCR, and the TCRdb table lists in-frame clones only, not all of them. The data contain roughly 140,000 clones, roughly 93% of them singletons. The specimen comprised peripheral blood, sampled 28 days after the second AZD1222 dose. These receptors were taken from an adult who received the AZD1222 COVID-19 vaccine.

V gene TRBV30 combines with J gene TRBJ1-1; D gene uncertain. CDR3 size: 15 residues. Germline V gene lookup returns CDR1 GTSNPN and CDR2 SVGIG (reference sequence). Deletions cut 1 base from V and 4 bases from J, with 16 bases between. The CDR3 region is CAWSGTRTTGTEAFF. CDR3 nucleotides: TGTGCCTGGAGTGGCACCCGCACGACGGGCACTGAAGCTTTCTTT. The entire variable domain, with the rest obtained from reference TRBV30 and TRBJ1-1, is as follows: SQTIHQWPATLVQPVGSPLSLECTVEGTSNPNLYWYRQAAGRGLQLLFYSVGIGQISSEVPQNLSASRPQDRQFILSSKKLLLSDSGFYLCAWSGTRTTGTEAFFGQGTRLTVV.

The V gene is TRBV3-1 (or the pseudogene TRBV3-2), the J gene TRBJ1-1; 7 positions agree with TRBD1. V dropped 4 bases and J dropped 1; count of bases not matched to a gene: 6. CDR3 size: 15 residues. Germline V lookup: CDR1 LGHDT, CDR2 YNNKEL (reference sequence). This CDR3 reads CASSLRDRRNTEAFF. Here the CDR3 DNA reads TGTGCCAGCAGCCTCCGGGACAGAAGGAACACTGAAGCTTTCTTT.

J is TRBJ2-7 and V is TRBV5-4; 13 bases match TRBD2. The CDR3 runs to 17 residues. Germline V gene lookup returns CDR1 SGHNT and CDR2 YYREEE (reference sequence). V lost 0 bases, J lost 2 bases, and 5 bases stayed unmatched. The CDR3 spells CASSLGTSGGITYEQYF. CDR3 nucleotides: TGTGCCAGCAGCTTGGGGACTAGCGGGGGCATTACCTACGAGCAGTACTTC.

This clone was observed once. The chain has TRBV7-8 and TRBJ2-2; 9 bases fit TRBD1. Looked up from germline, CDR1 is SGHVS and CDR2 is FQNEAQ. The V and J ends lost 0 bases and 4 bases, in that order; junction bases with no gene match: 3. The CDR3 has 16 residues. The CDR3 DNA reads as TGTGCCAGCAGCTTAGCGACAGGGGGATTCACCGGGGAGCTGTTTTTT. This translates into CASSLATGGFTGELFF.

This clone turned up a few times. V is TRBV5-1 and J is TRBJ1-1; a weak D match, TRBD1 (5 bases). Trimming removed 4 bases from V and 1 base from J, with 14 bases in between. The germline V gene has CDR1 SGHRS and CDR2 YFSETQ. The CDR3 spans 15 residues. DNA for the CDR3: TGCGCCAGCAGCCCATCGGCGGGGGAGAACACTGAAGCTTTCTTT. Protein sequence: CASSPSAGENTEAFF.

This rearrangement joins TRBV5-5 to TRBJ1-1; D is possibly TRBD1 (6 bases). The CDR3 loop spans 14 amino acids. Germline CDR1 is SGHKS and CDR2 is YYEKEE (reference sequence). Trimming shortened V by 2 bases and J by 1 base, and 9 bases separated the two germline ends. CDR3: CASSFLQGNTEAFF. In DNA, the CDR3 is TGTGCCAGCAGCTTCCTACAGGGGAACACTGAAGCTTTCTTT.